One T cell receptor beta chain is described in this entry. Its antigen is still unknown. This sample was taken from a study of cytomegalovirus exposure and HLA in healthy donors. Study conclusions and caveats: Investigators reported over 150 TCR beta chains as tied to cytomegalovirus. Presence/absence analyses took donor sequencing depth as roughly uniform.

Per germline, CDR1 MDHEN and CDR2 SYDVKM. V lost 3 bases, J lost 0 bases, and 2 bases stayed unmatched. This CDR3 contains 15 residues. PCR employed 60 Vbeta and 13 Jbeta primers. Original handling: Unique TCR beta chains numbered approximately 80 million in a later analysis, with around 10 million shared. TCRdb's copy holds only in-frame clones and misses some; the assay was immunoSEQ multiplex PCR. V and J calls and clone size are those listed in that table; D and trimming were worked out from the DNA. Found here are 200,000 to 250,000 clones, under 85% of them singletons; the top ten hold roughly 1.5%.

This receptor was obtained from a man between 50 and 59 years old in good health and CMV-seronegative. Sequencing was carried out using PBMCs. V is TRBV28 and J is TRBJ1-5; 7 nucleotides align to TRBD1. The DNA for the CDR3 is TGTGCCAGCAGTTTGGGACAGTTTAGCAATCAGCCCCAGCATTTT. This sequence encodes CASSLGQFSNQPQHF.